A single sample gave rise to the 13 T cell receptor beta chains below, sequenced in a study of shared clonotypes between healthy human individuals. Clones were read by immunoSEQ multiplex PCR, and TCRdb kept only the in-frame ones, dropping some. The sample holds some 1,400,000 clones; around 97% are singletons and the top ten take roughly 1.2%. Sequenced material: naive CD4+ T cells sorted from blood. Specified subset: CD45RA+ positively selected. The source of these receptors is a man aged 25 to 40 in good health.

The chain joins TRBV14 to TRBJ2-5; D uncertain. This CDR3 has 11 amino acids. Trimming took 4 bases from V and 7 from J, leaving 7 bases between them. From germline, CDR1 is SGHDN and CDR2 FVKESK. The CDR3 coding sequence is TGTGCCAGCAGCCGGATGGGGACCCAGTACTTC. The encoded protein is CASSRMGTQYF. The full variable domain, with the rest looked up from reference TRBV14 and TRBJ2-5, is EAGVTQFPSHSVIEKGQTVTLRCDPISGHDNLYWYRRVMGKEIKFLLHFVKESKQDESGMPNNRFLAERTGGTYSTLKVQPAELEDSGVYFCASSRMGTQYFGPGTRLLVL.

V and J are TRBV18 and TRBJ2-6; 7 bases fit TRBD1. Germline CDR1 KGHSH, CDR2 LQKENI. The trim removed 5 bases at V and 2 bases at J, leaving 3 bases unmatched. The CDR3 has 15 amino acids. Here the CDR3 reads CASSSQGTGANVLTF. The CDR3 nucleotides are TGTGCCAGCTCATCACAGGGGACTGGGGCCAACGTCCTGACTTTC.

The chain couples TRBV29-1 to TRBJ1-2; no reliable D call. Trimming left V 6 bases short and J 4 bases short, with 12 bases between. The CDR3 has 12 amino acids. Germline CDR1 is SQVTM and CDR2 is ANQGSEA. The CDR3 loop reads CSVNPISYGYTF. DNA of the CDR3: TGCAGCGTCAACCCAATCAGCTATGGCTACACCTTC.

The chain is built from TRBV7-2 and TRBJ2-7; TRBD1 agrees at 11 bases. In germline, CDR1 is SGHTA, CDR2 FQGNSA. V dropped 1 base and J dropped 4; count of bases not matched to a gene: 12. CDR3 length equals 18 residues. The CDR3 sequence is CASSLVLIGQGAYYEQYF. CDR3 in DNA: TGTGCCAGCAGCTTAGTCTTAATTGGACAGGGGGCCTATTACGAGCAGTACTTC.

This chain joins TRBV9 and TRBJ2-1, with D possibly TRBD2 on 5 matching bases. Germline V gives CDR1 SGDLS, CDR2 YYNGEE. The CDR3 consists of 17 residues. Trimming removed 0 bases from V and 4 bases from J, with 17 bases in between. Here the CDR3 reads CASSVGWGIGVYNEQFF. The CDR3 bases are TGTGCCAGCAGCGTAGGTTGGGGAATCGGGGTATACAATGAGCAGTTCTTC.

The chain is built from TRBV27 and TRBJ2-7; possibly TRBD1 or TRBD2 for D (5 bases each). Per germline, CDR1 MNHEY and CDR2 SMNVEV (reference sequence). Trimming shortened V by 8 bases and J by 2 bases, and 16 bases separated the two germline ends. CDR3 length equals 14 residues. For the CDR3, the DNA is TGTGCCAGCTCTCGCCGGGACGGAACCTACGAGCAGTACTTC. It translates to CASSRRDGTYEQYF.

V gene TRBV19 combines with J gene TRBJ2-1, with 10 bases matching TRBD2. The CDR3 totals 14 residues. V lost 7 bases to trimming and J lost 4 bases; unmatched junction nucleotides: 4. Germline V CDR1 and CDR2: LNHDA, SQIVND (reference sequence). This chain's CDR3 is CASTGLADYNEQFF. The DNA for the CDR3 is TGTGCCAGTACCGGACTAGCGGATTACAATGAGCAGTTCTTC. Full variable domain (rest looked up from reference TRBV19 and TRBJ2-1): DGGITQSPKYLFRKEGQNVTLSCEQNLNHDAMYWYRQDPGQGLRLIYYSQIVNDFQKGDIAEGYSVSREKKESFPLTVTSAQKNPTAFYLCASTGLADYNEQFFGPGTRLTVL.

The chain carries TRBV6-6 and TRBJ1-1; tentative D call: TRBD1 (6 bases). CDR3 size: 12 residues. Germline V gene data show CDR1 as MNHNY and CDR2 as SVGAGI (reference sequence). The DNA of the CDR3 is TGTGTTTCGAGGGGGATGAACACTGAAGCTTTCTTT. Protein sequence: CVSRGMNTEAFF.

In its sample, this clone was seen once. The chain employs TRBV2 and TRBJ1-1; TRBD1 is a possible D gene (5 bases). The CDR3 has 13 amino acids. Germline CDR1 is SNHLY and CDR2 is FYNNEI. V was shortened by 1 base and J by 11 bases, with 14 bases between the two germline ends. CDR3: CASSEDTWDEAFF. The CDR3 region has the DNA TGTGCCAGCAGTGAAGATACCTGGGACGAGGCTTTCTTT.

The genes are TRBV5-6 and TRBJ2-3, with D maybe TRBD1 (6 bases). Germline V gives CDR1 SGHDT, CDR2 YYEEEE. This CDR3 contains 16 residues. V lost 3 bases and J lost 2, with 16 bases in between. The CDR3 nucleotides read TGTGCCAGCAGCTCCCGGACAGCCTGGTCCACAGATACGCAGTATTTT. Protein sequence: CASSSRTAWSTDTQYF.

CDR3 sequence reads: CASSLGVEQYF. DNA for the CDR3: TGTGCCAGCAGCCTCGGGGTCGAGCAGTACTTC. V gene TRBV28 combines with J gene TRBJ2-7; the D gene is possibly TRBD2 (5 bases). The germline V gene encodes CDR1 MDHEN and CDR2 SYDVKM. This CDR3 spans 11 amino acids. V dropped 6 bases and J dropped 6 bases, with 9 bases sitting between them.

This chain connects TRBV29-1 to TRBJ2-7; no clear D gene. In germline, CDR1 is SQVTM, CDR2 ANQGSEA. Between the trimmed V and J ends, which lost 3 bases and 5 bases, there was a span of 11 bases. CDR3 length: 12 amino acids. The CDR3 nucleotides read TGCAGCGTTGAGACGGACCACCACGAGCAGTACTTC. This gives the protein CSVETDHHEQYF.

This clone appeared a single time. The chain has TRBV5-4 and TRBJ2-2; TRBD2 matches at 7 bases. CDR3 length: 15 residues. V was clipped by 3 bases and J by 4 bases; unmatched bases: 6. The germline CDR1 and CDR2 sequences are SGHNT and YYREEE (reference sequence). The CDR3 is CASSSRGVGTGELFF. The CDR3 DNA reads as TGTGCCAGCAGCTCTCGGGGGGTGGGCACCGGGGAGCTGTTTTTT.